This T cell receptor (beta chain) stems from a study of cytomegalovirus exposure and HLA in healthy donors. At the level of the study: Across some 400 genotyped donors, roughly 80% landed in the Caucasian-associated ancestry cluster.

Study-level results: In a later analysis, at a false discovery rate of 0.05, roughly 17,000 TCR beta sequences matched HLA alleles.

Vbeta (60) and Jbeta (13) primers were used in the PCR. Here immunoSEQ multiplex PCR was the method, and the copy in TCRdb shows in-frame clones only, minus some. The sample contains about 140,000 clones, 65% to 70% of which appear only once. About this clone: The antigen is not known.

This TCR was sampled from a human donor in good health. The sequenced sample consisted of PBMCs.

The CDR3 sequence: CASSIVAGGSNEQFF. CDR3 nucleotides: TGTGCCAGTAGTATAGTAGCGGGAGGGTCCAATGAGCAGTTCTTC. The chain links TRBV19 to TRBJ2-1, with 11 bases aligning to TRBD2. Germline V gene lookup returns CDR1 LNHDA and CDR2 SQIVND (reference sequence). CDR3 length: 15 amino acids. Germline trimming cut 1 base from V and 6 bases from J; bases unmatched to any gene: 2.